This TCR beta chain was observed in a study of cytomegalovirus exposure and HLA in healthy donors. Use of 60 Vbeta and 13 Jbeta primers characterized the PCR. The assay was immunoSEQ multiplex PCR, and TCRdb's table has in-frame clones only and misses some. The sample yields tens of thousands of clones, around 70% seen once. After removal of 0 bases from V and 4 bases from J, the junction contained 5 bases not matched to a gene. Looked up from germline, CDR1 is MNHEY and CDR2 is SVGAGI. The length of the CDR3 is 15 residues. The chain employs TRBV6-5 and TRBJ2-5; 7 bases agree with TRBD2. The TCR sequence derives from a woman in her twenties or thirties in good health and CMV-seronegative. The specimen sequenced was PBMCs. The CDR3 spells CASSYSHGGGETQYF. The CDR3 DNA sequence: TGTGCCAGCAGTTACTCGCACGGCGGGGGAGAGACCCAGTACTTC.